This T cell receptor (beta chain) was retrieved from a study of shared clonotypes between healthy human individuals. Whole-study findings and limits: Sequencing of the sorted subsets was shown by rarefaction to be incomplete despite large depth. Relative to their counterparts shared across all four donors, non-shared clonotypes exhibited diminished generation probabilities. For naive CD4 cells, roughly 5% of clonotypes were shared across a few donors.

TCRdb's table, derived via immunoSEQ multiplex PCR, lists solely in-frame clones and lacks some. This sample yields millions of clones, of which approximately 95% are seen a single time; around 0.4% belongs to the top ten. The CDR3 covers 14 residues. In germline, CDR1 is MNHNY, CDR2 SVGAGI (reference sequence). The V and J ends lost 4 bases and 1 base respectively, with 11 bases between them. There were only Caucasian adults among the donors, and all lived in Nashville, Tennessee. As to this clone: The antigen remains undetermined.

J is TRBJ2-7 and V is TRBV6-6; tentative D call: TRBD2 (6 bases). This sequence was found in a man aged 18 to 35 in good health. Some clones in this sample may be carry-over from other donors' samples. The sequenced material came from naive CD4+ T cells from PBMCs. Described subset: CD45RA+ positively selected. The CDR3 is CASSSAGISYEQYF. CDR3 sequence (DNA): TGTGCCAGCAGTTCTGCGGGGATATCCTACGAGCAGTACTTC.